Shown below are 8 T cell receptor beta chains from a single sample sequenced in a study of OX40 agonist ivuxolimab in advanced cancers. The method was immunoSEQ multiplex PCR; TCRdb's version includes in-frame clones alone and lacks a portion of them. The table records about 62,000 clones, about 85% of them present only once. The specimen was CD4+ or CD8+ T cells sorted from blood, collected in a trial of the OX40 agonist ivuxolimab. All receptors come from an adult with an advanced solid tumor such as melanoma, head and neck, liver or kidney cancer.

The V and J genes are TRBV6-1 and TRBJ2-1; the D gene is possibly TRBD1 (6 bases). The CDR3 length is 14 residues. V dropped 5 bases and J dropped 3 bases, with 11 bases sitting between them. Looked up from germline, CDR1 is MNHNS and CDR2 is SASEGT. The CDR3, as DNA: TGTGCCAGCAGTAGGAACAGGGACTACAATGAGCAGTTCTTC. Protein product: CASSRNRDYNEQFF.

For the CDR3, the DNA is TGTGCCAGCCGCGGACGGTCCTCCTACGAGCAGTACTTC. Translation: CASRGRSSYEQYF. The chain couples TRBV28 to TRBJ2-7; D not certain. V lost 8 bases and J lost 0, with 11 bases in between. There are 13 residues in the CDR3. CDR1 is MDHEN and CDR2 is SYDVKM in the germline V gene.

The chain employs TRBV6-5 and TRBJ2-7; 9 nucleotides line up with TRBD1. V trimming: 0 bases; J trimming: 0 bases; junction bases outside the gene matches: 3. This CDR3 contains 16 residues. Looked up from germline, CDR1 is MNHEY and CDR2 is SVGAGI. CDR3 loop: CASSYSGQGYSYEQYF. CDR3 sequence (DNA): TGTGCCAGCAGTTACTCCGGACAGGGGTACTCCTACGAGCAGTACTTC.

The chain uses TRBV7-8 and TRBJ1-3; no firm D call. Deletions cut 3 bases from V and 0 bases from J, with 15 bases between. The length of the CDR3 is 17 residues. Germline-derived CDR1 and CDR2 are SGHVS and FQNEAQ. The CDR3 sequence is CASSFTSTPGSGNTIYF. The CDR3, as DNA: TGTGCCAGCAGCTTTACCTCGACACCAGGCTCTGGAAACACCATATATTTT. Complete variable domain (other parts from reference TRBV7-8 and TRBJ1-3): GAGVSQSPRYKVAKRGQDVALRCDPISGHVSLFWYQQALGQGPEFLTYFQNEAQLDKSGLPSDRFFAERPEGSVSTLKIQRTQQEDSAVYLCASSFTSTPGSGNTIYFGEGSWLTVV.

The rearrangement joins TRBV28 to TRBJ1-5; possibly TRBD1 for D (5 bases). CDR1 and CDR2 (germline): MDHEN, SYDVKM. V shed 4 bases and J shed 4 bases, with 14 bases lying between them. This CDR3 contains 15 residues. This chain's CDR3 is CASSSPGRLNQPQHF. The CDR3 bases are TGTGCCAGCAGTTCCCCGGGACGGTTGAATCAGCCCCAGCATTTT. Combining the CDR3 with reference TRBV28 and TRBJ1-5 gives the whole variable domain DVKVTQSSRYLVKRTGEKVFLECVQDMDHENMFWYRQDPGLGLRLIYFSYDVKMKEKGDIPEGYSVSREKKERFSLILESASTNQTSMYLCASSSPGRLNQPQHFGDGTRLSIL.

The chain employs TRBV6-6 and TRBJ2-1; 8 nucleotides agree with TRBD2. Germline V lookup: CDR1 MNHNY, CDR2 SVGAGI (reference sequence). The ends lost 3 bases at V and 4 bases at J; junction bases unmatched: 5. CDR3 length: 15 amino acids. CDR3 in amino acids: CASSYREGVYNEQFF. Here the CDR3 DNA reads TGTGCCAGCAGTTATCGGGAGGGTGTTTACAATGAGCAGTTCTTC.

The V and J genes are TRBV19 and TRBJ1-1, with no clear D. From germline, CDR1 is LNHDA and CDR2 SQIVND (reference sequence). This CDR3 has 13 residues. V was shortened by 6 bases and J by 8 bases, with 16 bases between the two germline ends. CDR3 loop: CASRDYRATEAFF. CDR3 in DNA: TGTGCCAGTAGGGACTATCGGGCAACCGAAGCTTTCTTT.

CDR3 coding DNA: TGTGCCAGTAGTAATGGACTAGTTATTGGTGGTGAGCAGTTCTTC. Translated: CASSNGLVIGGEQFF. The chain joins TRBV19 to TRBJ2-1; 7 positions agree with TRBD2. CDR3 size: 15 residues. Germline V gene data show CDR1 as LNHDA and CDR2 as SQIVND (reference sequence). V dropped 4 bases and J dropped 9; count of bases not matched to a gene: 12.